This T cell receptor beta chain was sequenced for a study of Ad26.COV2.S vaccination and SARS-CoV-2 variants. In regard to this clone: The target antigen is unknown.

Study results and caveats: Spike-specific TCR breadth ran higher among vaccine recipients than placebo recipients. Breadth measured for non-spike TCRs was similar across vaccine and placebo recipients. Breadth and depth estimates from TCRs may understate total T cell responses.

With 5 bases clipped from V and 3 bases from J, the junction kept 7 bases outside the gene matches. The length of the CDR3 is 16 residues. Per germline, CDR1 SGHNT and CDR2 YENEEA. Some clones are missing from TCRdb's copy, which holds only in-frame ones; the method was immunoSEQ multiplex PCR. The sample carries about 350,000 clones, 90% to 95% recorded once. This TCR came from a human donor who had recovered from COVID-19. This sample comprised peripheral blood, obtained after recovery from COVID-19. The gene calls are TRBV11-3 and TRBJ2-2; 9 bases are a match to TRBD1. The CDR3: CASSRADRGYTGELFF. In nucleotides, the CDR3 is TGTGCCAGCAGCCGGGCGGACAGGGGATACACCGGGGAGCTGTTTTTT.